These 19 T cell receptor beta chains were all obtained from the same sample, sequenced in a study of T cells in Graves' hyperthyroidism and ophthalmopathy. Amplification of TCR beta CDR3 regions was performed using RNA transcripts as template. An initial round of RT-PCR targeting the TCR CDR3 relied on the HTBI primer set. TCRdb used MiXCR to reprocess the multiplex PCR reads, holding one entry per CDR3 protein. The sample lists roughly 380,000 distinct CDR3 sequences, approximately 14% seen once, with approximately 5.8% in the top ten. Sample: blood. The source of these receptors is a woman between 18 and 29 years old with Graves' hyperthyroidism.

This clonotype was seen many times. The chain links TRBV12-3 or TRBV12-4 to TRBJ2-4; 15 bases are shared with TRBD2. Trimming took 5 bases from V and 0 from J; bases not matched to a gene: 8. CDR3 size: 19 residues. The CDR3 DNA sequence: TGTGCCAGCAGTCCGGGACTAGCGGGAGGCCCAATAGCCAAAAACATTCAGTACTTC. Translation: CASSPGLAGGPIAKNIQYF.

This clonotype was seen ten or more times. This chain joins TRBV11-2 and TRBJ2-5; 16 nucleotides line up with TRBD2. V was clipped by 1 base and J by 5 bases; unmatched bases: 13. The CDR3 covers 20 residues. Germline V gene lookup returns CDR1 SGHAT and CDR2 FQNNGV. For the CDR3, the DNA is TGTGCCAGCAGCTTAGTGTTGACGGGACTAGCGGGAGGGGATTGGGAGACCCAGTACTTC. Protein sequence: CASSLVLTGLAGGDWETQYF.

This rearrangement joins TRBV29-1 to TRBJ1-2; tentatively, D is TRBD1 (6 bases). The germline CDR1 and CDR2 sequences are SQVTM and ANQGSEA. CDR3 length equals 12 residues. Trimming cost V 4 bases and J 3 bases, with 9 bases left between them. The CDR3 coding sequence is TGCAGCGTTGGCTGGACAGACTATGGCTACACCTTC. Translating gives CSVGWTDYGYTF.

This clonotype was detected ten times or more. CDR3 coding DNA: TGTGCCAGCAGCCAAGAAGGGACTAGCGGCTACGAGCAGTACTTC. Residues: CASSQEGTSGYEQYF. V is TRBV4-2 and J is TRBJ2-7, with 11 nucleotides matching TRBD2. Germline values: CDR1 LGHNA, CDR2 YNFKEQ. V was clipped by 0 bases and J by 3 bases; unmatched bases: 1. CDR3 length: 15 residues.

This clonotype was picked up a small number of times. The chain is built from TRBV5-6 and TRBJ2-2; possibly TRBD1 or TRBD2 for D (7 bases each). The V end was cut by 3 bases, the J end by 7 bases, with 19 bases between. This CDR3 region has 16 residues. Germline V gene lookup returns CDR1 SGHDT and CDR2 YYEEEE. The CDR3 protein is CASSYLGGRQGGELFF. The CDR3 coding sequence is TGTGCCAGCAGCTATCTGGGCGGGAGACAGGGCGGGGAGCTGTTTTTT.

This chain uses TRBV27 with TRBJ2-7; 12 nucleotides line up with TRBD2. The CDR3 runs 17 residues. Per the germline V gene, CDR1 is MNHEY and CDR2 is SMNVEV (reference sequence). V lost 5 bases to trimming and J lost 3 bases; unmatched junction nucleotides: 11. The CDR3 spells CASSRRLAGATYYEQYF. CDR3 bases: TGTGCCAGCAGTCGAAGACTAGCGGGAGCCACCTACTACGAGCAGTACTTC.

This clonotype was counted a few times. The CDR3, as DNA: TGTGCCATCAGTGAGTCGAGTCCAGGGCGGAATTCACCCCTCCACTTT. As protein: CAISESSPGRNSPLHF. V is TRBV10-3 and J is TRBJ1-6; D might be TRBD1 (5 bases). CDR3 length: 16 amino acids. The germline CDR1 and CDR2 sequences are ENHRY and SYGVKD. V lost 0 bases to trimming and J lost 7 bases, with 13 bases between them.

To note about this clonotype: A read error may be the cause here, since a much bigger clone is one base away. This rearrangement joins TRBV7-2 to TRBJ2-1; D is ambiguous. CDR1 is SGHTA, CDR2 FQGNSA, per germline. The CDR3 consists of 15 residues. DNA for the CDR3: TGTGCCAGCAGCTTTGGCGGAAGCTCCTACAATCAGCAGTTCTTC. Encoded protein: CASSFGGSSYNQQFF. The variable domain in full, completed from reference TRBV7-2 and TRBJ2-1, reads GAGVSQSPSNKVTEKGKDVELRCDPISGHTALYWYRQSLGQGLEFLIYFQGNSAPDKSGLPSDRFSAERTGGSVSTLTIQRTQQEDSAVYLCASSFGGSSYNQQFFGPGTRLTVL.

This clonotype occurred many times. The chain links TRBV7-8 to TRBJ2-7, with 11 positions matching TRBD1. Germline V gene sequence: CDR1 SGHVS, CDR2 FQNEAQ. This CDR3 has 17 amino acids. Germline trimming cut 1 base from V and 4 bases from J; bases unmatched to any gene: 9. CDR3 in amino acids: CASSLVQDRGRSYEQYF. CDR3 DNA sequence: TGTGCCAGCAGCTTAGTCCAGGACAGGGGGCGTAGTTACGAGCAGTACTTC.

This clonotype was seen more than once but under ten times. The J gene is TRBJ2-3, the V gene TRBV20-1; 10 bases agree with TRBD1. J gave up 6 bases and V 6 bases, and 9 bases lay outside the gene matches. The CDR3 length is 14 residues. Per the germline V gene, CDR1 is DFQATT and CDR2 is SNEGSKA (reference sequence). The CDR3 DNA follows: TGCAGTGCCCCCGGGACAGGGGTTAGGGATACGCAGTATTTT. Protein sequence: CSAPGTGVRDTQYF.

V gene TRBV3-1 combines with J gene TRBJ2-1, with 9 bases lining up with TRBD2. Trimming cost V 2 bases and J 0 bases; bases outside gene matches: 17. The CDR3 consists of 21 residues. Germline loops: CDR1 LGHDT, CDR2 YNNKEL (reference sequence). The CDR3, as DNA: TGTGCCAGCAGCCAAATCTCAGCGGGAGGAATTGTTAGGAGCTCCTACAATGAGCAGTTCTTC. This encodes CASSQISAGGIVRSSYNEQFF.

This clonotype was observed a few times. With a much larger clone just one base away, this may be a read error. The chain combines TRBV12-3 or TRBV12-4 with TRBJ1-2; D possibly corresponds to TRBD1 (6 bases). The CDR3 spans 12 residues. The CDR3 region has the DNA TGTGCCAGCAGTTACAGGGACTATGGCCACACCTTC. This gives the protein CASSYRDYGHTF.

In its sample, this clonotype was seen a few times. The V call is TRBV5-1, the J call TRBJ2-7, with a possible D match to TRBD1 (5 bases). V was cut by 0 bases and J by 2 bases, with 12 bases left in between. The CDR3 totals 15 residues. Germline lookup yields CDR1 SGHRS and CDR2 YFSETQ. CDR3 nucleotides: TGCGCCAGCAGCTTGGGTGGCCTGACAGCCTACGAGCAGTACTTC. Translating it yields CASSLGGLTAYEQYF. The full variable domain, its missing parts supplied by reference TRBV5-1 and TRBJ2-7, is KAGVTQTPRYLIKTRGQQVTLSCSPISGHRSVSWYQQTPGQGLQFLFEYFSETQRNKGNFPGRFSGRQFSNSRSEMNVSTLELGDSALYLCASSLGGLTAYEQYFGPGTRLTVT.

At least ten counts were recorded for this clonotype. In DNA form, the CDR3 reads TGTGCCAGCACCCGGACTAGCGGAGCCTCCTACAATGAGCAGTTCTTC. Translating it yields CASTRTSGASYNEQFF. The chain combines TRBV7-8 with TRBJ2-1; 10 bases agree with TRBD2. Germline V CDR1 and CDR2: SGHVS, FQNEAQ. Germline trimming cut 7 bases from V and 0 bases from J; bases unmatched to any gene: 6. This CDR3 region has 16 residues.

This clonotype was seen a single time. The rearrangement joins TRBV5-1 to TRBJ2-7; 10 nucleotides agree with TRBD1. This CDR3 is 15 amino acids long. Germline V gene lookup returns CDR1 SGHRS and CDR2 YFSETQ. V lost 3 bases, J lost 3 bases, and 6 bases stayed unmatched. CDR3 amino acids: CASSSTGQGNYEQYF. The CDR3 DNA is TGCGCCAGCAGCTCGACGGGACAGGGGAACTACGAGCAGTACTTC.

This clonotype was found many times. V usage is TRBV6-1 and J usage is TRBJ1-5, with D hard to call. Germline CDR1 reads MNHNS; CDR2 reads SASEGT. The CDR3 covers 18 residues. Trimming cost V 5 bases and J 7 bases, with 27 bases left between them. The CDR3 reads CASSSPALGPTPDQPQHF. In nucleotides, the CDR3 is TGTGCCAGCAGTTCCCCGGCGTTGGGTCCCACTCCCGACCAGCCCCAGCATTTT.

Regarding this clonotype: A read error is possible here, since a much larger clone lies one base away. The rearrangement joins TRBV2 to TRBJ2-2; TRBD2 matches at 9 bases. Unmatched junction bases numbered 5, after V lost 6 bases and J lost 0 bases. Germline CDR1 reads SNHLY; CDR2 reads FYNNEI. The CDR3 length is 16 residues. The CDR3 bases are TGTGCCAGCAGAAAACTAGCGGGTCCGAACACCGGGGAGCTGTTTTTT. It yields the protein CASRKLAGPNTGELFF.

Many counts were recorded for this clonotype. This chain links TRBV7-9 with TRBJ2-5, with D unclear. The germline gives CDR1 SEHNR, CDR2 FQNEAQ (reference sequence). The V end was cut by 1 base, the J end by 3 bases, with 12 bases between. This CDR3 has 15 amino acids. The CDR3 region is CASSLGTGSKETQYF. DNA for the CDR3: TGTGCCAGCAGCTTAGGGACCGGATCCAAAGAGACCCAGTACTTC. The entire variable domain, with the rest obtained from reference TRBV7-9 and TRBJ2-5, is as follows: DTGVSQNPRHKITKRGQNVTFRCDPISEHNRLYWYRQTLGQGPEFLTYFQNEAQLEKSRLLSDRFSAERPKGSFSTLEIQRTEQGDSAMYLCASSLGTGSKETQYFGPGTRLLVL.

V and J are TRBV2 and TRBJ2-1; D unclear. V dropped 2 bases and J dropped 6 bases, with 8 bases sitting between them. Germline V gene sequence: CDR1 SNHLY, CDR2 FYNNEI. This CDR3 has 13 residues. This chain's CDR3 is CASSESGSNEQFF. CDR3 in DNA: TGTGCCAGCAGTGAAAGTGGTTCCAATGAGCAGTTCTTC.